The subject of this entry is one T cell receptor (beta chain). Its specificity is unknown. The germline V gene has CDR1 MDHEN and CDR2 SYDVKM. Trimming cost V 8 bases and J 1 base, with 21 bases left between them. The CDR3 is made up of 16 amino acids. TCRdb redid the calling of the reads with MiXCR, one entry per CDR3 protein. Seen here are around 240,000 distinct CDR3 sequences, 20% to 25% observed once, and the top ten hold 15% to 20%. The data derive from a study of T cell repertoires in cytomegalovirus infection. Across the study: It can be stated that public TCR beta signatures indicated CMV infection as well as a matching HLA type. Study conclusions and caveats: Ex vivo responses were dominated by HLA-C-restricted CMV-specific TCR beta clonotypes.

Input material: CD8+ T cells from PBMCs. This clonotype was obtained from a human donor in good health (CMV status not recorded). Some clones in this sample may be carry-over from other donors' samples. J is TRBJ2-7 and V is TRBV28; either TRBD1 or TRBD2 may supply D (5 bases each). CDR3 loop: CASRGVTMILSYEQYF. The CDR3 DNA sequence: TGTGCCAGCCGAGGGGTCACCATGATTTTGTCCTACGAGCAGTACTTC.